Shown below are 13 T cell receptor beta chains from a single sample sequenced in a study of blood T cell repertoires in COVID-19. Generated by immunoSEQ multiplex PCR, the TCRdb table keeps only in-frame clones and is missing some. The sample carries 220,000 or so clones, roughly 90% recorded once. The material sequenced was PBMCs or T cells enriched from blood (not recorded which). The receptors shown here come from a man between 25 and 39 years old who had been exposed to COVID-19.

This clone was observed a single time. This CDR3 reads CASSPIDFGPSGNTIYF. Here the CDR3 DNA reads TGTGCCAGCTCACCAATCGACTTTGGCCCATCTGGAAACACCATATATTTT. This chain joins TRBV18 and TRBJ1-3, with D unresolved. V lost 2 bases to trimming and J lost 1 base, with 15 bases between them. CDR1 is KGHSH and CDR2 is LQKENI in the germline V gene. This CDR3 is 17 amino acids long.

The chain uses TRBV30 and TRBJ1-2, with 7 bases matching TRBD1. Germline lookup yields CDR1 GTSNPN and CDR2 SVGIG (reference sequence). The CDR3 runs 11 residues. J was trimmed by 6 bases and V by 8 bases; bases with no gene match: 6. CDR3 nucleotides: TGTGCCGCTGACAGGGCGGATGGCTACACCTTC. The encoded protein is CAADRADGYTF. The variable domain in full, with the rest retrieved from reference TRBV30 and TRBJ1-2, is SQTIHQWPATLVQPVGSPLSLECTVEGTSNPNLYWYRQAAGRGLQLLFYSVGIGQISSEVPQNLSASRPQDRQFILSSKKLLLSDSGFYLCAADRADGYTFGSGTRLTVV.

The V and J genes are TRBV3-1 (or the pseudogene TRBV3-2) and TRBJ2-2, with TRBD2 matching over 13 bases. This CDR3 contains 15 residues. Unmatched junction bases numbered 0, after V lost 3 bases and J lost 5 bases. CDR1 and CDR2 (germline): LGHDT, YNNKEL (reference sequence). The CDR3 here is CASSQGLAGTGELFF. The CDR3 DNA reads as TGTGCCAGCAGCCAGGGACTAGCGGGGACCGGGGAGCTGTTTTTT.

The V gene is TRBV7-2, the J gene TRBJ2-7; possible D gene TRBD2, 5 bases. From germline, CDR1 is SGHTA and CDR2 FQGNSA. Trimming removed 0 bases from V and 3 bases from J, with 12 bases in between. The CDR3 loop spans 15 amino acids. This chain's CDR3 is CASSLAPTGIYEQYF. DNA for the CDR3: TGTGCCAGCAGCTTAGCGCCGACGGGAATCTACGAGCAGTACTTC. Filled out from reference TRBV7-2 and TRBJ2-7, the complete variable domain reads GAGVSQSPSNKVTEKGKDVELRCDPISGHTALYWYRQSLGQGLEFLIYFQGNSAPDKSGLPSDRFSAERTGGSVSTLTIQRTQQEDSAVYLCASSLAPTGIYEQYFGPGTRLTVT.

This chain links TRBV3-1 (or the pseudogene TRBV3-2) with TRBJ2-7; possible D gene TRBD2, 5 bases. Trimming stripped 1 base from V and 1 base from J, with 11 bases between. Germline V gene data show CDR1 as LGHDT and CDR2 as YNNKEL (reference sequence). The CDR3 consists of 15 residues. CDR3 DNA: TGTGCCAGCAGCCAAGGAGGGCAGGTATCCTACGAGCAGTACTTC. Translated, it gives CASSQGGQVSYEQYF.

This chain uses TRBV5-4 with TRBJ2-3, with 7 bases matching TRBD1. The CDR3 length is 17 residues. After removal of 2 bases from V and 0 bases from J, the junction contained 9 bases not matched to a gene. Germline V gene sequence: CDR1 SGHNT, CDR2 YYREEE (reference sequence). The CDR3 region is CASSFPMAGGSTDTQYF. DNA for the CDR3: TGTGCCAGCAGCTTCCCCATGGCAGGGGGTAGCACAGATACGCAGTATTTT.

CDR3 residues: CASSQVQSFVYNSPLHF. CDR3 nucleotides: TGTGCCAGCAGCCAAGTACAGTCATTTGTTTATAATTCACCCCTCCACTTT. The chain links TRBV14 to TRBJ1-6; D not resolved. V lost 1 base and J lost 4, with 14 bases in between. Germline-derived CDR1 and CDR2 are SGHDN and FVKESK. This CDR3 has 17 residues.

The rearrangement joins TRBV6-5 to TRBJ1-5; D not certain. V lost 0 bases to trimming and J lost 4 bases, with 13 bases between them. Germline V gene sequence: CDR1 MNHEY, CDR2 SVGAGI. The CDR3 is 16 amino acids. CDR3 DNA: TGTGCCAGCAGTTACTCCAGCCACCTCGGGAATCAGCCCCAGCATTTT. This sequence encodes CASSYSSHLGNQPQHF.

The chain employs TRBV2 and TRBJ1-2; TRBD1 matches at 9 bases. CDR3 size: 14 residues. Germline V gives CDR1 SNHLY, CDR2 FYNNEI. The V segment lost 4 bases and the J segment 4 bases; nucleotides outside the gene matches: 4. The CDR3 DNA reads as TGTGCCAGCAGTGCCTTGGACAGGGGCTATGGCTACACCTTC. Its protein is CASSALDRGYGYTF.

CDR3 region: CASSQAQGFVEAFF. DNA for the CDR3: TGTGCCAGCAGCCAAGCTCAGGGGTTTGTTGAAGCTTTCTTT. V gene TRBV3-1 (or the pseudogene TRBV3-2) combines with J gene TRBJ1-1, with D maybe TRBD1 (6 bases). Trimming pared 1 base from V and 7 bases from J, leaving 13 bases between. Per the germline V gene, CDR1 is LGHDT and CDR2 is YNNKEL (reference sequence). This CDR3 region has 14 residues.

The chain combines TRBV29-1 with TRBJ1-1, with D tentatively TRBD1 (6 bases). The CDR3 runs to 11 residues. Germline V gives CDR1 SQVTM, CDR2 ANQGSEA. The ends were cut back, 8 bases at V and 1 base at J, with 8 bases in the middle. The CDR3 here is CSTGQNTEAFF. CDR3 in DNA: TGCAGCACGGGACAGAACACTGAAGCTTTCTTT.

The gene calls are TRBV28 and TRBJ1-5, with D hard to call. The germline V and J ends were trimmed by 6 bases and 0 bases, with 6 bases remaining between them. CDR3 length equals 13 residues. CDR1 and CDR2 from the germline V gene are MDHEN and SYDVKM. The CDR3 nucleotides read TGTGCCAGCAGCTATTATAGCAATCAGCCCCAGCATTTT. It specifies CASSYYSNQPQHF.

A few counts support this clone. The genes are TRBV9 and TRBJ1-1, with D uncertain. The length of the CDR3 is 13 residues. Germline V gene lookup returns CDR1 SGDLS and CDR2 YYNGEE. The V end was cut by 4 bases, the J end by 1 base, with 8 bases between. The CDR3 loop is CASSIGRNTEAFF. For the CDR3, the DNA is TGTGCCAGCAGCATCGGGAGGAACACTGAAGCTTTCTTT. Using reference TRBV9 and TRBJ1-1 for the parts outside the CDR3, the full variable domain is DSGVTQTPKHLITATGQRVTLRCSPRSGDLSVYWYQQSLDQGLQFLIQYYNGEERAKGNILERFSAQQFPDLHSELNLSSLELGDSALYFCASSIGRNTEAFFGQGTRLTVV.